What follows is one T cell receptor (beta chain) and its context. Its antigen is undetermined. Every subset's genomic DNA went evenly onto several immunoSEQ plates. Assay used: immunoSEQ multiplex PCR; TCRdb lists only in-frame clones, some missing. This table has about 2.2 million clones, about 92% appearing once. Naive CD8 cells lacked CD45RO, underwent positive selection for CCR7 and left out terminally differentiated effector memory CD45RA+ cells. The data were taken from a study of shared clonotypes between healthy human individuals. General observations from the study: It was only blood that was sampled, and tissue repertoires likely differ.

This CDR3 contains 16 residues. The V gene lost 4 bases and the J gene lost 0 bases, with 16 bases spanning the gap. CDR1 SGDLS and CDR2 YYNGEE come from the germline V gene. The receptor comes from a man younger than 30 in good health. Some clones in this sample may be carry-over from other donors' samples. This chain joins TRBV9 and TRBJ1-2; no clear D. The sample consisted of naive CD8+ T cells from PBMCs. The CDR3 reads CASSPRMQAPNYGYTF. The CDR3 bases are TGTGCCAGCAGCCCACGGATGCAGGCCCCTAACTATGGCTACACCTTC.